The 19 T cell receptor beta chains given below trace back to one sample, sequenced in a study of T cells and copy number aberrations in small-cell lung cancer. Assay used: immunoSEQ multiplex PCR; TCRdb lists only in-frame clones, some missing. The table lists about 500 clones, more than 75% of them singletons, with about 7.3% in the top ten. The source material was tumor tissue. Source of these receptors: a man in his sixties with small cell lung cancer.

V is TRBV7-9 and J is TRBJ2-5; D gene unclear. The J call is in doubt because the DNA end fits TRBJ2-7 better. This CDR3 has 12 amino acids. Germline values: CDR1 SEHNR, CDR2 FQNEAQ (reference sequence). The CDR3 loop reads CASSLGVSEQYF. CDR3 nucleotides: TGTGCCAGCAGCTTAGGCGTCAGCGAGCAGTACTTC.

V usage is TRBV2 and J usage is TRBJ2-3; 7 positions match TRBD2. Looked up from germline, CDR1 is SNHLY and CDR2 is FYNNEI. The CDR3 totals 15 residues. Trimming took 3 bases from V and 3 from J; bases not matched to a gene: 6. The CDR3 protein is CASSEIAGQTDTQYF. The CDR3 DNA follows: TGTGCCAGCAGTGAGATAGCGGGTCAGACAGATACGCAGTATTTT.

The chain employs TRBV4-1 and TRBJ2-5; TRBD2 aligns across 7 bases. After removal of 3 bases from V and 5 bases from J, the junction contained 9 bases not matched to a gene. The germline gives CDR1 MGHRA, CDR2 YSYEKL. The CDR3 has 15 amino acids. CDR3 DNA: TGCGCCAGCAGCCACCTCCTAGCGGCAGTGGAGACCCAGTACTTC. The encoded protein is CASSHLLAAVETQYF.

CDR3 DNA: TGTGCCAGCAGCCCGGACGGGGGTCAGCCCCAGCATTTT. Amino acids: CASSPDGGQPQHF. This chain joins TRBV11-2 and TRBJ1-5, with a tentative D call TRBD1 (5 bases). Trimming stripped 5 bases from V and 6 bases from J, with 11 bases between. Germline-derived CDR1 and CDR2 are SGHAT and FQNNGV. CDR3 length: 13 residues.

The CDR3 reads CASSLKGNSAPYYGYTF. The DNA of the CDR3 is TGTGCCAGCAGCTTAAAGGGAAACTCGGCCCCTTACTATGGCTACACCTTC. The V gene is TRBV5-4, the J gene TRBJ1-2; the D is unclear. The CDR3 spans 17 residues. The V and J ends lost 2 bases and 3 bases respectively, with 20 bases between them. Germline CDR1 and CDR2: SGHNT and YYREEE (reference sequence). Complete variable domain (other parts from reference TRBV5-4 and TRBJ1-2): ETGVTQSPTHLIKTRGQQVTLRCSSQSGHNTVSWYQQALGQGPQFIFQYYREEENGRGNFPPRFSGLQFPNYSSELNVNALELDDSALYLCASSLKGNSAPYYGYTFGSGTRLTVV.

V gene TRBV6-1 combines with J gene TRBJ2-7; 8 nucleotides match TRBD2. There are 15 residues in the CDR3. CDR1 MNHNS and CDR2 SASEGT come from the germline V gene. With 5 bases clipped from V and 3 bases from J, the junction kept 9 bases outside the gene matches. CDR3 residues: CASSPRTSSGYEQYF. In DNA, the CDR3 is TGTGCCAGCAGTCCTAGGACTAGCTCGGGCTACGAGCAGTACTTC.

The chain has TRBV7-9 and TRBJ1-3; tentative D call: TRBD1 (6 bases). The CDR3 spans 14 residues. Looked up from germline, CDR1 is SEHNR and CDR2 is FQNEAQ (reference sequence). Trimming removed 4 bases at V and 4 bases at J, with 11 bases between. CDR3 bases: TGTGCCAGCAGCTCCACCACAGGGGGAAACACCATATATTTT. Amino acids: CASSSTTGGNTIYF.

The rearrangement joins TRBV7-9 to TRBJ2-2, with TRBD2 identical over 7 bases. The CDR3 has 16 amino acids. The ends lost 4 bases at V and 3 bases at J; junction bases unmatched: 8. Germline CDR1 is SEHNR and CDR2 is FQNEAQ (reference sequence). The CDR3 DNA sequence: TGTGCCAGCAGCTCGAACTGGGGGGGATACACCGGGGAGCTGTTTTTT. Translating gives CASSSNWGGYTGELFF.

For this clone: The final CDR3 position lacks the conserved phenylalanine or tryptophan, pointing to a likely read error. The rearrangement uses TRBV13 and TRBJ1-3; 7 bases align to TRBD1. The V gene end was trimmed by 0 bases and the J gene end by 0 bases; junction bases not matched to a gene: 8. Germline loops: CDR1 PRHDT, CDR2 FYEKMQ (reference sequence). The CDR3 is made up of 18 amino acids. In nucleotides, the CDR3 is TGTGCCAGCAGCTTAGGAGGGGAGGGGGCAAGCTCTGGAAACACCATATATTGT. It is translated as CASSLGGEGASSGNTIYC.

This clone was observed once. For the CDR3, the DNA is TGTGCCTTAGGGACGGACCGGGGCACCTTC. Translation: CALGTDRGTF. This chain joins TRBV30 and TRBJ1-2; TRBD1 is a possible D gene (5 bases). CDR1 and CDR2 (germline): GTSNPN, SVGIG (reference sequence). CDR3 length: 10 residues. V lost 7 bases and J lost 13, with 16 bases in between.

Note on this clone: The final CDR3 position lacks the conserved phenylalanine or tryptophan, pointing to a likely read error. The rearrangement uses TRBV2 and TRBJ1-3, with D unclear. The CDR3 totals 15 residues. The ends were cut back, 6 bases at V and 0 bases at J, with 12 bases in the middle. Germline CDR1 and CDR2: SNHLY and FYNNEI. CDR3 in amino acids: CASRATVNSGNTIYC. As DNA, the CDR3 is TGTGCCAGCAGAGCCACAGTTAACTCTGGAAACACCATATATTGT.

The chain is built from TRBV29-1 and TRBJ1-2, with TRBD1 as a possible D gene (6 bases). Germline CDR1 SQVTM, CDR2 ANQGSEA. Trimming took 7 bases from V and 2 from J, leaving 14 bases between them. This CDR3 is built from 13 residues. The CDR3 reads CSALTRGNYGYTF. CDR3 in DNA: TGCAGCGCCCTCACGAGGGGGAACTATGGCTACACCTTC.

The rearrangement links TRBV9 to TRBJ2-5; TRBD1 might be the D (5 bases). CDR3 length equals 16 residues. Germline V gives CDR1 SGDLS, CDR2 YYNGEE. V dropped 5 bases and J dropped 5 bases, with 22 bases sitting between them. The CDR3 DNA sequence: TGTGCCAGCAGTCTCCGAAAGGGGCGCGATGGGGAGACCCAGTACTTC. Residues: CASSLRKGRDGETQYF. The full variable domain, in which reference TRBV9 and TRBJ2-5 provide the parts outside the CDR3, is DSGVTQTPKHLITATGQRVTLRCSPRSGDLSVYWYQQSLDQGLQFLIQYYNGEERAKGNILERFSAQQFPDLHSELNLSSLELGDSALYFCASSLRKGRDGETQYFGPGTRLLVL.

The V gene is TRBV5-1, the J gene TRBJ1-1, with D possibly TRBD1 on 5 matching bases. The CDR3 extends over 13 amino acids. Germline V lookup: CDR1 SGHRS, CDR2 YFSETQ. Trimming removed 5 bases from V and 1 base from J, with 9 bases in between. CDR3 nucleotides: TGCGCCAGCAGAAGGGGAGAGAACACTGAAGCTTTCTTT. It specifies CASRRGENTEAFF.

The chain carries TRBV10-3 and TRBJ1-3; no firm D call. The germline V gene has CDR1 ENHRY and CDR2 SYGVKD. The V end lost 2 bases, the J end lost 0 bases, and 11 bases lay between the germline ends. This CDR3 is 16 amino acids long. Written as DNA, the CDR3 is TGTGCCATCAGTGAGGCCAGGCGGTTCTCTGGAAACACCATATATTTT. Amino acids: CAISEARRFSGNTIYF.

The chain is built from TRBV4-1 and TRBJ2-7; a possible D gene is TRBD2 (6 bases). CDR1 and CDR2 from the germline V gene are MGHRA and YSYEKL. The CDR3 is made up of 15 amino acids. The V and J ends lost 0 bases and 3 bases respectively, with 12 bases between them. Here the CDR3 reads CASSQDPTGVYEQYF. In DNA, the CDR3 is TGCGCCAGCAGCCAAGATCCTACGGGAGTCTACGAGCAGTACTTC.

The chain links TRBV5-4 to TRBJ1-1, with D possibly matching TRBD1 (5 bases). There are 16 residues in the CDR3. Trimming pared 0 bases from V and 1 base from J, leaving 13 bases between. In germline, CDR1 is SGHNT, CDR2 YYREEE (reference sequence). The CDR3 protein is CASSLAGRGSNTEAFF. As DNA, the CDR3 is TGTGCCAGCAGCTTGGCAGGGCGGGGATCGAACACTGAAGCTTTCTTT.

This rearrangement joins TRBV25-1 to TRBJ2-5, with 8 bases that match TRBD2. The end of the DNA is better explained by TRBJ2-7, so the J call may be wrong. CDR3 length: 15 amino acids. Germline values: CDR1 MGHDK, CDR2 SYGVNS. CDR3: CASSGKEAGVYEQYF. As DNA, the CDR3 is TGTGCCAGCAGTGGGAAGGAAGCGGGAGTTTACGAGCAGTACTTC.

The chain joins TRBV5-4 to TRBJ2-5, with 12 nucleotides matching TRBD2. The germline CDR1 and CDR2 sequences are SGHNT and YYREEE (reference sequence). The CDR3 extends over 15 amino acids. With V trimmed by 3 bases and J by 2 bases, 2 bases remained unmatched. As DNA, the CDR3 is TGTGCCAGCAGCTACCTAGCGGGGGGGCAAGAGACCCAGTACTTC. It yields the protein CASSYLAGGQETQYF. Full variable domain (missing parts from reference TRBV5-4 and TRBJ2-5): ETGVTQSPTHLIKTRGQQVTLRCSSQSGHNTVSWYQQALGQGPQFIFQYYREEENGRGNFPPRFSGLQFPNYSSELNVNALELDDSALYLCASSYLAGGQETQYFGPGTRLLVL.